This TCR beta chain comes out of a study of shared clonotypes between healthy human individuals. CDR3 length equals 17 residues. CDR1 and CDR2 (germline): MNHEY, SMNVEV (reference sequence). The V gene end was trimmed by 0 bases and the J gene end by 4 bases; junction bases not matched to a gene: 6. General study points: Incomplete sequencing of sorted subsets was indicated by rarefaction despite large depth. The naive CD4 repertoires of a handful of donors were compared, and approximately 4.5% of clonotypes were shared.

In the sorted-subset replicate PCRs, 150 to 200 ng DNA, 25,000 to 30,000 T cell genomes, was used. Produced via immunoSEQ multiplex PCR; TCRdb's table is partial and in-frame only. In the table there are around 650,000 clones, approximately 96% of which are singletons. Positively selected for CCR7, the CD45RO-negative cells used as naive CD8 cells excluded terminally differentiated effector memory CD45RA+ cells. Caucasian adults residing in Nashville, Tennessee made up all the donors. As to this clone: Its specificity is not known.

The clonotype comes from a woman in her twenties or thirties in good health. Sequencing was done on a sample of naive CD8+ T cells sorted from blood. This chain joins TRBV27 and TRBJ2-2; 9 bases line up with TRBD2. CDR3 residues: CASSLSSGRHLTGELFF. The CDR3 DNA reads TGTGCCAGCAGTTTATCTAGCGGGAGACACCTCACCGGGGAGCTGTTTTTT.